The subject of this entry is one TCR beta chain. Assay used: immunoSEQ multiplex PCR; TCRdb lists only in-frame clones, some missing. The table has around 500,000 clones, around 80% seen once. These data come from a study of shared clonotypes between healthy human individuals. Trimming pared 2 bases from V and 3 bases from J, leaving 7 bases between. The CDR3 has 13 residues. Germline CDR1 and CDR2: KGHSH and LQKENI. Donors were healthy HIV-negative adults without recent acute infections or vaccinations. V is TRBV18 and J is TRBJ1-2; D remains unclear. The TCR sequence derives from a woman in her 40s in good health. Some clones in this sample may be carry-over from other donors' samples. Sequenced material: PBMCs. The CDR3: CASSPSADYGYTF. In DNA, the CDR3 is TGTGCCAGCTCACCATCGGCAGACTATGGCTACACCTTC.